A selection of T cell receptor beta chains follows, all from one sample in a study of T cell repertoires in cytomegalovirus infection. Using its own MiXCR run on the reads, TCRdb lists one record per CDR3 protein. The sample includes about 300,000 distinct CDR3 sequences, approximately 10% of them seen just once. Sample: PBMCs. These receptors originate from a human donor in good health (CMV status not recorded). Some clones in this sample may be carry-over from other donors' samples. The CDR3 runs from the conserved cysteine through the conserved F or W. The D gene is left open where the match is weak. Some rows have no size entry. The others give once, few or many, or a class for an expanded clone.

TRBV11-1	many	TRBJ2-1	TRBD1	TGTGCCAGCAGCTCCCGGGACAGGGCGAATGAGCAGTTCTTC	CASSSRDRANEQFF
TRBV5-1	many	TRBJ1-2	TRBD1	TGCGCCAGCAGCTTGGATACAGGGGGCTATGGCTACACCTTC	CASSLDTGGYGYTF
TRBV6-2/TRBV6-3	few	TRBJ1-5	-	TGTGCCAGCAGTTATACTAAGGGAACCTTCGGTAGCAATCAGCCCCAGCATTTT	CASSYTKGTFGSNQPQHF
TRBV5-6	-	TRBJ1-1	TRBD1	TGTGCCAGCAGCTACTGGATAACCAGGGGGTTGGGACGGACTGAAGCTTTCTTT	CASSYWITRGLGRTEAFF
TRBV7-8	many	TRBJ1-1	-	TGTGCCAGCAGCTTACGCGGGCCGGGGACCACTGAAGCTTTCTTT	CASSLRGPGTTEAFF
TRBV29-1	-	TRBJ2-2	-	TGCAGCGTTGAGATGGACAGCTACACCGGGGAGCTGTTTTTT	CSVEMDSYTGELFF
TRBV6-5	-	TRBJ1-5	-	TGTGCCAGCAGTTACGCACAGGGAAGCAATCAGCCCCAGCATTTT	CASSYAQGSNQPQHF
TRBV6-1	many	TRBJ2-3	-	TGTGCCAGCAGTTCCTGGACTCTCGCAGATACGCAGTATTTT	CASSSWTLADTQYF
TRBV20-1	few	TRBJ2-1	TRBD2	TGCAGTGCACCCTCTGTTAGCGGGGGGAAAAGGAATGAGCAGTTCTTC	CSAPSVSGGKRNEQFF
TRBV7-2	many	TRBJ1-1	-	TGTGCCAGCAGCTTAGACTTTGGGGGTACTGAAGCTTTCTTT	CASSLDFGGTEAFF
TRBV7-9	many	TRBJ2-1	-	TGTGCCAGCAGCTTAGTCGGGGCCGTCTCGGATGAGCAGTTCTTC	CASSLVGAVSDEQFF
TRBV7-6	-	TRBJ2-2	-	TGTGCCAACAGCAAAAACACCGGGGAGCTGTTTTTT	CANSKNTGELFF
TRBV19	few	TRBJ1-5	-	TGTGCCAGTAGTATGAGTCCTGAGGGGTTCAATCAGCCCCAGCATTTT	CASSMSPEGFNQPQHF
TRBV12-3/TRBV12-4	-	TRBJ2-5	-	TGTGCCAGCAGTTTTTCCGGGATCCAAGAGACCCAGTACTTC	CASSFSGIQETQYF
TRBV2	many	TRBJ2-3	TRBD2	TGTGCCAGCAGTCTAATTAGCGGGATCACAGATACGCAGTATTTT	CASSLISGITDTQYF
TRBV7-9	-	TRBJ2-3	-	TGTGCCAGCAGCCTCACCCGGGGGGCGTTAGATACGCGGTATTTT	CASSLTRGALDTRYF
TRBV29-1	many	TRBJ2-5	TRBD1	TGCAGCGTTGAGAGATGGTTGATAGGACAGGACGAGACCCAGTACTTC	CSVERWLIGQDETQYF
TRBV6-6	-	TRBJ1-1	-	TGTGCCAGCAGTTCTCCCACGGGGGACAAACTCGAAGCTTTCTTT	CASSSPTGDKLEAFF
TRBV19	many	TRBJ2-6	-	TGTGCCAGTAGTATCCGCCTCTCTGGGGCCAACGTCCTGACTTTC	CASSIRLSGANVLTF
TRBV20-1	many	TRBJ1-2	TRBD1	TGCAGTGCTACTGAATGGGACAGGTTCTATGGCTACACCTTC	CSATEWDRFYGYTF
TRBV7-2	many	TRBJ1-1	TRBD1	TGTGCCAGCAGCGCGCGACAGGGGGCTGAAGCTTTCTTT	CASSARQGAEAFF
TRBV5-1	many	TRBJ1-1	-	TGCGCCAGCAGCCAACATTTTCCAGCGAACACTGAAGCTTTCTTT	CASSQHFPANTEAFF
TRBV29-1	many	TRBJ1-3	TRBD1	TGCAGCGTTGACTGGGGACAGCAAATTTTATATTTT	CSVDWGQQILYF
TRBV20-1	many	TRBJ2-1	-	TGCAGTGCTAGAATTGTGCGAGGGGCGAGGGGCAATGAGCAGTTCTTC	CSARIVRGARGNEQFF
TRBV7-8	many	TRBJ2-1	TRBD2	TGTGCCAGCAGCACCAGGGGTAGCGGGGGGGCCTACAATGAGCAGTTCTTC	CASSTRGSGGAYNEQFF
TRBV19	many	TRBJ1-1	-	TGTGCCAGTAGACGAAAAGGGGAGGGCCCCCTCGGACCTGAAGCTTTCTTT	CASRRKGEGPLGPEAFF
TRBV14	many	TRBJ2-1	-	TGTGCCAGCAGCCATGGACTTATGAGCTCCTACAATGAGCAGTTCTTC	CASSHGLMSSYNEQFF
TRBV28	many	TRBJ2-3	TRBD2	TGTGCCAGCAGTACAGCGGGGGGGTCAGATACGCAGTATTTT	CASSTAGGSDTQYF
TRBV9	many	TRBJ2-6	-	TGTGCCAGCAGCGTACCCAAGACAGATTGGGGCTCTGGGGCCAACGTCCTGACTTTC	CASSVPKTDWGSGANVLTF
TRBV20-1	many	TRBJ2-2	TRBD1	TGCAGTGCCAAGCAGACAGGGGCATCCGGCGGGGAGCTGTTTTTT	CSAKQTGASGGELFF
TRBV7-2	many	TRBJ2-5	TRBD2	TGTGCCAGCAGCTTGTCTAGCGGGGGATCAAAGACCCAGTACTTC	CASSLSSGGSKTQYF
TRBV6-2/TRBV6-3	-	TRBJ2-5	-	TGTGCCAGCAGAAATCAGGGACATGAGACCCAGTACTTC	CASRNQGHETQYF
TRBV20-1	-	TRBJ2-5	TRBD2	TGCAGTGCTAGAGATCCGCGGGGGTACCAAGAGACCCAGTACTTC	CSARDPRGYQETQYF
TRBV4-2	many	TRBJ1-2	-	TGTGCCAGCAGCCAAGATTGGGGGGGGGACTATGGCTACACCTTC	CASSQDWGGDYGYTF
TRBV20-1	-	TRBJ1-4	TRBD1	TGCAGTGCTCTCAGGGGGCGAGGTGAAAAACTGTTTTTT	CSALRGRGEKLFF
TRBV11-2	many	TRBJ2-1	TRBD2	TGTGCCAGCAGCTTAGGTGCTAGCGGGGGGGCGTATGAGCAGTTCTTC	CASSLGASGGAYEQFF
TRBV7-2	many	TRBJ1-1	TRBD1	TGTGCCAGCAGGTTAACGCAGGGGGCGCATGCTTTCTTT	CASRLTQGAHAFF